This TCR beta chain derives from a study of long-term antiretroviral therapy in people with HIV. Broader study findings: With ART, diversity went up but was still lower than in transplant donor controls.

This was the immunoSEQ v3.0 assay at survey level. Profiled with immunoSEQ multiplex PCR; TCRdb holds only in-frame clones, not every one. The sample comprises roughly 30,000 clones, 80% of which are singletons, and roughly 7.3% rests with the top ten. The CDR3 totals 15 residues. Germline CDR1 and CDR2: SGHRS and YFSETQ. V shed 5 bases and J shed 5 bases, with 17 bases lying between them. For this clone: The target antigen is unknown.

The V gene is TRBV5-1, the J gene TRBJ2-1, with D perhaps given as TRBD1 or TRBD2 (5 bases each). This clonotype originated in a man aged 40-49 years with HIV. Sample: unsorted PBMCs, taken 0.3 years after starting antiretroviral therapy. CDR3 in amino acids: CASRWGSYTNNEQFF. CDR3 nucleotides: TGCGCCAGCAGGTGGGGGTCCTATACTAACAATGAGCAGTTCTTC.